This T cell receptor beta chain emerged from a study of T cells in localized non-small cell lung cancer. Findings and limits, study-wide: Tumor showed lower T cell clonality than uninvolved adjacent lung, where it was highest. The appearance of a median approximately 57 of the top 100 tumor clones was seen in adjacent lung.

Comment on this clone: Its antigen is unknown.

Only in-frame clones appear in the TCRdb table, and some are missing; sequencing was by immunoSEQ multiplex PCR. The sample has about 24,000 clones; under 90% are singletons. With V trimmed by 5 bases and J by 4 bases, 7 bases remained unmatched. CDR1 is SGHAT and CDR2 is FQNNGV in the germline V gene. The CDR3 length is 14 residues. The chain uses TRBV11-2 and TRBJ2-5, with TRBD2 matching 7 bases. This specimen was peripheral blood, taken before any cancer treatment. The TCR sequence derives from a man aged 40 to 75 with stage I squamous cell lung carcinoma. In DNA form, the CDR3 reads TGTGCCAGCAGCCGAACTAGCGTAGCAGAGACCCAGTACTTC. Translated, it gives CASSRTSVAETQYF.